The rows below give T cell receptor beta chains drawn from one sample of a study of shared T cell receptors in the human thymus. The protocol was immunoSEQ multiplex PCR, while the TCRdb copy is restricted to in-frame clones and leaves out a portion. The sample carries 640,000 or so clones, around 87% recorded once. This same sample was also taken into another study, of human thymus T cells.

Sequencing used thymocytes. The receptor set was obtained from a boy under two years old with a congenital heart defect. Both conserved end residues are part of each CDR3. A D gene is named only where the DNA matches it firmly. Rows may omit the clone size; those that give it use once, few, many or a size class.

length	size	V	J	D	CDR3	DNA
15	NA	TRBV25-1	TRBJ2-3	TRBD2	CASSEESGGPNTQYF	TGTGCCAGCAGTGAAGAAAGCGGGGGACCCAATACGCAGTATTTT
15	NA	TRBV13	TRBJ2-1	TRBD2	CASSPAGVPYNEQFF	TGTGCCAGCAGCCCGGCGGGAGTCCCCTACAATGAGCAGTTCTTC
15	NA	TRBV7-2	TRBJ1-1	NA	CASSSPDGVNTEAFF	TGTGCCAGCAGCTCCCCTGACGGAGTGAACACTGAAGCTTTCTTT
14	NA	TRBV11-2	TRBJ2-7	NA	CASSFEGRHIGQYF	TGTGCCAGCAGCTTTGAGGGCCGACACATTGGGCAGTACTTC
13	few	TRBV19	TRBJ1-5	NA	CASSSRTGQPQHF	TGTGCCAGTAGTAGCCGGACGGGACAGCCCCAGCATTTT
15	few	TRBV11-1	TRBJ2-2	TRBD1	CASTLDRGDTGELFF	TGTGCCAGCACCCTCGACAGGGGGGACACCGGGGAGCTGTTTTTT
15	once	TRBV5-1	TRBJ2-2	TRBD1	CASSLADRGMGELFF	TGCGCCAGCAGCTTGGCTGACAGGGGTATGGGGGAGCTGTTTTTT
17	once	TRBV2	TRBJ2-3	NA	CASNPASTSMSTDTQYF	TGTGCCAGCAACCCTGCCTCGACTAGTATGAGCACAGATACGCAGTATTTT
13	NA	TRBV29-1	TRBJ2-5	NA	CSVVKGEEETQYF	TGCAGCGTTGTGAAAGGGGAAGAGGAGACCCAGTACTTC
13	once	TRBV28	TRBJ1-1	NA	CASKVGMNTEAFF	TGTGCCAGCAAGGTGGGCATGAACACTGAAGCTTTCTTT
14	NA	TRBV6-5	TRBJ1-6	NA	CASSSYRDNSPLHF	TGTGCCAGCAGTTCGTACAGGGATAATTCACCCCTCCACTTT
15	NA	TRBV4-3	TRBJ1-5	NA	CASSPYRLPSQPQHF	TGCGCCAGCAGCCCGTATCGACTACCAAGTCAGCCCCAGCATTTT
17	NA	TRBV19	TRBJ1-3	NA	CASSPPEEGRLEYTIYF	TGTGCCAGTAGTCCCCCCGAGGAGGGGAGGTTGGAGTACACCATATATTTT
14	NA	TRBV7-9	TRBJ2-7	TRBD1	CASSLTGGSYEQYF	TGTGCCAGCAGCTTAACAGGGGGCTCCTACGAGCAGTACTTC
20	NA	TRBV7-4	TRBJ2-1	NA	CASSRYRMTSVDSSYNEQFF	TGTGCCAGCAGCCGTTACCGAATGACTTCCGTGGATAGCTCCTACAATGAGCAGTTCTTC
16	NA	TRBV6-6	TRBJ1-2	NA	CASSYSTPGKNYGYTF	TGTGCCAGCAGTTACTCGACGCCGGGGAAAAACTATGGCTACACCTTC
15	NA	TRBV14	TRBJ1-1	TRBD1	CASSHRTGRNTEAFF	TGTGCCAGCAGCCACAGGACAGGTAGAAACACTGAAGCTTTCTTT
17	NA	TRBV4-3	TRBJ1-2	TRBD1	CASSPTLYETGGSGYTF	TGCGCCAGCAGCCCCACTCTCTATGAGACAGGGGGCAGTGGCTACACCTTC
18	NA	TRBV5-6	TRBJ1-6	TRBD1	CASSYYPGTGGPNSPLHF	TGTGCCAGCAGCTACTACCCCGGGACAGGGGGCCCGAATTCACCCCTCCACTTT
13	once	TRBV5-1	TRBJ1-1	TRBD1	CASSTGDHTEAFF	TGCGCCAGCAGCACAGGGGACCACACTGAAGCTTTCTTT
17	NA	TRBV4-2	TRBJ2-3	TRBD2	CASSRRWVAGGEDTQYF	TGTGCCAGCAGCCGACGGTGGGTAGCGGGGGGGGAAGATACGCAGTATTTT
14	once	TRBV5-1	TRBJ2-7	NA	CASSSTGKPYEQYF	TGCGCCAGCAGCAGTACAGGGAAGCCCTACGAGCAGTACTTC